This TCR beta chain emerged from a study of blood T cell repertoires in COVID-19. Overall study context: Collection of acute and convalescent COVID-19 samples took place in the United States, Italy and Spain.

Produced via immunoSEQ multiplex PCR; TCRdb's table is partial and in-frame only. The sample comprises roughly 57,000 clones, more than 70% of which are singletons, and about 20% rests with the top ten. This clone was seen a handful of times. This CDR3 comprises 15 residues. V was clipped by 6 bases and J by 0 bases, with 9 bases between them. The V gene's germline CDR1 is LNHDA and CDR2 SQIVND (reference sequence). The receptor's source is a man aged 25 to 40 with COVID-19, enrolled during active disease. The J gene is TRBJ2-6, the V gene TRBV19; no firm D call. Source material: peripheral blood. The CDR3 spells CASSRPGSGANVLTF. CDR3 coding DNA: TGTGCCAGTAGCCGCCCGGGCTCTGGGGCCAACGTCCTGACTTTC. Supplemented by reference TRBV19 and TRBJ2-6, the full variable domain reads DGGITQSPKYLFRKEGQNVTLSCEQNLNHDAMYWYRQDPGQGLRLIYYSQIVNDFQKGDIAEGYSVSREKKESFPLTVTSAQKNPTAFYLCASSRPGSGANVLTFGAGSRLTVL.